The text below deals with one TCR beta chain. This entry comes from a study of PD-L1 blockade in urothelial cancer. Study-wide context: Once treatment had started, blood was analyzed at 3 weeks (second dose) and again at 6 weeks.

Noted time point: peripheral blood 6 weeks after treatment start. The germline CDR1 and CDR2 sequences are MDHEN and SYDVKM. J gave up 2 bases and V 3 bases, and 5 bases lay outside the gene matches. This CDR3 has 16 residues. Using immunoSEQ multiplex PCR, the repertoire was profiled, and TCRdb retains in-frame clones only, with some absent. The sample holds 48,000 or so clones, roughly 80% seen once. The TCR comes from a man aged 70 or older with urothelial cancer. V is TRBV28 and J is TRBJ2-7; 12 bases match TRBD2. The material sequenced was PBMCs, taken around atezolizumab (anti-PD-L1) treatment. The CDR3 bases are TGTGCCAGCAGTTTCCCCAGACTAGCGGGAGCCTACGAGCAGTACTTC. Amino acids: CASSFPRLAGAYEQYF.